This is a list of T cell receptor beta chains from one sample in a study of T cell clusters in autoimmune cytopenias. TCRdb re-called the multiplex PCR reads; one entry per CDR3 protein, DNA not given. The sample's table shows 2,100 or so distinct CDR3 sequences. The sample also formed part of further work on T cell repertoires in aging, cancer and after chemotherapy.

Sequencing input: peripheral blood. All receptors derive from a human donor in good health. Both conserved end residues are part of each CDR3. Size values are once, few and many counts, or a class for expanded clones, and some rows have none.

j_call,clone_size,v_call,cdr3_aa
TRBJ2-3,-,TRBV6-2/TRBV6-3,CASSKLAGAGTDTQYF
TRBJ1-2,large,TRBV19,CASSIQGAVYGYTF
TRBJ2-3,medium-sized,TRBV11-2,CASSQTSRLITDTQYF
TRBJ2-2,large,TRBV29-1,CSVEDETGSTGELFF
TRBJ1-3,medium-sized,TRBV5-6,CASSLWGLSGNTIYF
TRBJ2-7,-,TRBV28,CASSPGGRNEQYF
TRBJ2-1,large,TRBV6-4,CASSDSLASSEQFF
TRBJ1-1,medium-sized,TRBV6-5,CASSYRELAEAFF
TRBJ2-7,medium-sized,TRBV6-1,CASSEAPQSTYEQYF
TRBJ2-5,medium-sized,TRBV12-3/TRBV12-4,CASSLSSGGVLYQETQYF
TRBJ1-5,medium-sized,TRBV19,CASRGAVGGSNQPQHF
TRBJ1-2,large,TRBV29-1,CSVVPGGESNGYTF
TRBJ1-2,large,TRBV19,CASTGGVGVKYGYTF
TRBJ2-7,large,TRBV6-5,CASSYAGGAGEQYF
TRBJ1-5,medium-sized,TRBV10-3,CAITHRQPHNQPQHF
TRBJ1-3,medium-sized,TRBV20-1,CSARKRGGAYGNTIYF
TRBJ2-3,-,TRBV7-9,CASSSVDTQYF
TRBJ1-2,medium-sized,TRBV19,CASSETSDRTLYGYTF
TRBJ2-6,medium-sized,TRBV5-4,CASSRQGSSGANVLTF
TRBJ1-3,medium-sized,TRBV18,CASSPSWGGSGNTIYF
TRBJ2-5,medium-sized,TRBV7-2,CASSYQAGGGGETQYF
TRBJ1-1,-,TRBV5-1,CASSLPGSGTEAFF
TRBJ2-7,-,TRBV28,CASSLTGQGTYEQYF
TRBJ1-2,-,TRBV28,CASSLDRAGRGYTF
TRBJ2-7,-,TRBV28,CASSFLKQGFPYEQYF
TRBJ1-2,medium-sized,TRBV12-3/TRBV12-4,CASSLWDSRMAGYTF
TRBJ2-1,medium-sized,TRBV14,CASSHGTTYNEQFF
TRBJ2-6,medium-sized,TRBV7-6,CASSLEMGGLGANVLTF
TRBJ1-2,medium-sized,TRBV5-1,CASSLGPGDYGYTF
TRBJ2-7,medium-sized,TRBV18,CASSPLGQGSSEQYF
TRBJ2-7,medium-sized,TRBV6-1,CASSEDGFSYEQYF
TRBJ2-3,-,TRBV4-3,CASSQEARENTQYF
TRBJ1-3,-,TRBV4-2,CASSQDPGSSGNTIYF
TRBJ2-5,medium-sized,TRBV5-5,CASNPTGTGGEKTQYF
TRBJ1-6,-,TRBV10-3,CAISKTDRGNNSPLHF
TRBJ1-6,medium-sized,TRBV30,CAWRNGNFYSPLHF
TRBJ1-5,medium-sized,TRBV12-3/TRBV12-4,CASSLRVVQHF
TRBJ1-1,medium-sized,TRBV6-2/TRBV6-3,CATRTVNTEAFF
TRBJ1-1,-,TRBV12-3/TRBV12-4,CASSLLRNTEAFF